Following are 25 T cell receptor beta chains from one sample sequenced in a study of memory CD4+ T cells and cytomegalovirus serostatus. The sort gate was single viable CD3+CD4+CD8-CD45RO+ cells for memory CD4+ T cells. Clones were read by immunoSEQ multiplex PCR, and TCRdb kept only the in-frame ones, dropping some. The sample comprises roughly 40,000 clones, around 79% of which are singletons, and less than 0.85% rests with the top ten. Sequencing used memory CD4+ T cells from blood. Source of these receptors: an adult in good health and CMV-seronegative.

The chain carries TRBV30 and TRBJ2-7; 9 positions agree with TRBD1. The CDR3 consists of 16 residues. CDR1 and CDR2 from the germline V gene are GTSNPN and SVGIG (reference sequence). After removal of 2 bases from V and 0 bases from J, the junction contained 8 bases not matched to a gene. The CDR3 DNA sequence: TGTGCCTGGAGTTCGAGAGACAGGGGGAGCTCCTACGAGCAGTACTTC. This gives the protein CAWSSRDRGSSYEQYF. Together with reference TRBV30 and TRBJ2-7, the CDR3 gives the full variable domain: SQTIHQWPATLVQPVGSPLSLECTVEGTSNPNLYWYRQAAGRGLQLLFYSVGIGQISSEVPQNLSASRPQDRQFILSSKKLLLSDSGFYLCAWSSRDRGSSYEQYFGPGTRLTVT.

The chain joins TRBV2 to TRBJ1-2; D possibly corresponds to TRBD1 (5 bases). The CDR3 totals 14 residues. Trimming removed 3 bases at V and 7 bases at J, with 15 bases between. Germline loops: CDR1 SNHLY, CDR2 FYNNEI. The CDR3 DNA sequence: TGTGCCAGCAGTGACCGGGCAGGGACGGGTGGCTACACCTTC. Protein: CASSDRAGTGGYTF.

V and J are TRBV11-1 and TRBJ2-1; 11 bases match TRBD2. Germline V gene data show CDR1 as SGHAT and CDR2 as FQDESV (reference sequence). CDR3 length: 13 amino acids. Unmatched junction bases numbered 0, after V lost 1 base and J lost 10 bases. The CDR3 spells CASSLGTSGEQFF. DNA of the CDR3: TGTGCCAGCAGCTTAGGGACTAGCGGGGAGCAGTTCTTC.

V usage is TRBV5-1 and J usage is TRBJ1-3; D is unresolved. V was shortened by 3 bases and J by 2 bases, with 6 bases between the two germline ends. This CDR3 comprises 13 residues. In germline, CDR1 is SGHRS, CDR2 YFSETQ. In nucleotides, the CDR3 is TGCGCCAGCAGCTCACAGACTGGAAACACCATATATTTT. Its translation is CASSSQTGNTIYF.

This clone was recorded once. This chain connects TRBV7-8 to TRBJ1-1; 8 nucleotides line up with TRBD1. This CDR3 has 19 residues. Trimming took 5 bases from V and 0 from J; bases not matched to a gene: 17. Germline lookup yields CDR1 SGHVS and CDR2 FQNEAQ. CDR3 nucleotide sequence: TGTGCCAGCAGCGAGCAATTCGCCAGGGGGCGCGGGATGAACACTGAAGCTTTCTTT. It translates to CASSEQFARGRGMNTEAFF.

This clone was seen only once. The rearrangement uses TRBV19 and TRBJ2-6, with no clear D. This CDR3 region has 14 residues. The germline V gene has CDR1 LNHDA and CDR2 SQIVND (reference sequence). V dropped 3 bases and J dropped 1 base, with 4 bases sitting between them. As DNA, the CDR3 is TGTGCCAGTAGTATGGGGTCTGGGGCCAACGTCCTGACTTTC. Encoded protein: CASSMGSGANVLTF.

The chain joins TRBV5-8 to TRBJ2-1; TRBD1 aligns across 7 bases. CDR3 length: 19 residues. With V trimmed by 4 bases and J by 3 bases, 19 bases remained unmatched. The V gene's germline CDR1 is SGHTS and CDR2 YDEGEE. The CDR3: CASSPDWVSGTEIYNEQFF. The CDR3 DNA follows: TGTGCCAGCAGCCCCGACTGGGTATCCGGGACAGAGATCTACAATGAGCAGTTCTTC.

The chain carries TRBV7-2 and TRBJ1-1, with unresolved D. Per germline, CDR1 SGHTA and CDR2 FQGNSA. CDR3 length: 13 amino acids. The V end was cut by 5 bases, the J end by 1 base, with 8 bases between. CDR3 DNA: TGTGCCAGCAGCGGTTACAAGAACACTGAAGCTTTCTTT. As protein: CASSGYKNTEAFF.

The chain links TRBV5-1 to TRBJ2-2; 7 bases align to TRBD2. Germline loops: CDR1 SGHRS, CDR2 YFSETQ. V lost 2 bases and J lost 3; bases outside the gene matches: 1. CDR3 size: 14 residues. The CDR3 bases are TGCGCCAGCAGCTTAGGACTAGACACCGGGGAGCTGTTTTTT. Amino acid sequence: CASSLGLDTGELFF.

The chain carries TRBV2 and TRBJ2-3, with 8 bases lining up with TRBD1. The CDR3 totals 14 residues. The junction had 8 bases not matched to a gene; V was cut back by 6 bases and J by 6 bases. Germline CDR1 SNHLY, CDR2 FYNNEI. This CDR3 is CASSRQGPWDTQYF. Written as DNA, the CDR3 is TGTGCCAGCAGCAGACAGGGGCCCTGGGATACGCAGTATTTT. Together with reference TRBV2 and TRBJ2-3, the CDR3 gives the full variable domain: EPEVTQTPSHQVTQMGQEVILRCVPISNHLYFYWYRQILGQKVEFLVSFYNNEISEKSEIFDDQFSVERPDGSNFTLKIRSTKLEDSAMYFCASSRQGPWDTQYFGPGTRLTVL.

Here the CDR3 DNA reads TGTGCCAGTAGTATAAGAACAGGGGTAGATACGCAGTATTTT. This sequence encodes CASSIRTGVDTQYF. The chain carries TRBV19 and TRBJ2-3; 7 nucleotides agree with TRBD1. Germline V gene sequence: CDR1 LNHDA, CDR2 SQIVND (reference sequence). This CDR3 has 14 amino acids. V was pared by 2 bases and J by 5 bases, with 4 bases of the junction left unmatched. Using reference TRBV19 and TRBJ2-3 for the parts outside the CDR3, the full variable domain is DGGITQSPKYLFRKEGQNVTLSCEQNLNHDAMYWYRQDPGQGLRLIYYSQIVNDFQKGDIAEGYSVSREKKESFPLTVTSAQKNPTAFYLCASSIRTGVDTQYFGPGTRLTVL.

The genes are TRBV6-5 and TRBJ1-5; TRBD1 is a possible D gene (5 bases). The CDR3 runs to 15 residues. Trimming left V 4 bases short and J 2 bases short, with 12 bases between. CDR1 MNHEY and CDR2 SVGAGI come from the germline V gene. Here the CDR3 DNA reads TGTGCCAGCAGTTCGCAGGGTGAAGGCAATCAGCCCCAGCATTTT. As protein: CASSSQGEGNQPQHF.

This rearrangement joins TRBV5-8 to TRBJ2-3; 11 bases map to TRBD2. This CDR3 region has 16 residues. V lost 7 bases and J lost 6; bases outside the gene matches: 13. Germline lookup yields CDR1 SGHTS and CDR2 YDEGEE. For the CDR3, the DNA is TGTGCCAGCCCGCAGGGACCGGGACTAGCGGCTGATACGCAGTATTTT. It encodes CASPQGPGLAADTQYF.

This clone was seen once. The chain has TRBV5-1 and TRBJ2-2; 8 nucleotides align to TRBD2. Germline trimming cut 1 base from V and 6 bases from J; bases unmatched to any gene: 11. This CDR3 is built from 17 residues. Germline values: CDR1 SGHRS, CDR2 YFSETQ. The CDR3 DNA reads TGCGCCAGCAGCTTGACCGGGACTAGAAGGTCGGCCGGGGAGCTGTTTTTT. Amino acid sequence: CASSLTGTRRSAGELFF.

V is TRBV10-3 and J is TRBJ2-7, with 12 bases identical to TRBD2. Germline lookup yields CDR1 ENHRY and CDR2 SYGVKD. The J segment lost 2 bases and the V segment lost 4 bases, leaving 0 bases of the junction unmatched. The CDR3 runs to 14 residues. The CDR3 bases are TGTGCCATCAGTGGACTAGCGGGGGCCTACGAGCAGTACTTC. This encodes CAISGLAGAYEQYF.

Written as DNA, the CDR3 is TGTGCCAGCAGTGCCGGACAGGGTAACTATGGCTACACCTTC. Its translation is CASSAGQGNYGYTF. The chain has TRBV6-1 and TRBJ1-2; TRBD1 matches at 8 bases. The germline CDR1 and CDR2 sequences are MNHNS and SASEGT. This CDR3 contains 14 residues. Trimming at V came to 4 bases and at J to 1 base, leaving 2 bases not matched to a gene.

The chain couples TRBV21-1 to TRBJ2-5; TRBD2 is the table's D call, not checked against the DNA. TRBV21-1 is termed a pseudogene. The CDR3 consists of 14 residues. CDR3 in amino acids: CASIPTSGVETQYF. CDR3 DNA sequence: TGTGCCAGCATCCCTACTAGCGGGGTAGAGACCCAGTACTTC.

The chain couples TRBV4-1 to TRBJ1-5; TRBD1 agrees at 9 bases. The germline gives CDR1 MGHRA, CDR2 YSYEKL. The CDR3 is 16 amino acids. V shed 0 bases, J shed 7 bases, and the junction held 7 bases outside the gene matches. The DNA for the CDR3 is TGCGCCAGCAGCCAAGACCTAGGACAGGGGATCCAGCCCCAGCATTTT. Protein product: CASSQDLGQGIQPQHF.

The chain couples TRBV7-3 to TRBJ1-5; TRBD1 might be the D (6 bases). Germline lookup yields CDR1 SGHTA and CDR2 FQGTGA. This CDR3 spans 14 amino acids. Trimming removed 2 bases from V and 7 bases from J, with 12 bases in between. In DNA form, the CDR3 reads TGTGCCAGCAGCTTATACAGGGACGGACAGCCCCAGCATTTT. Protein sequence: CASSLYRDGQPQHF.

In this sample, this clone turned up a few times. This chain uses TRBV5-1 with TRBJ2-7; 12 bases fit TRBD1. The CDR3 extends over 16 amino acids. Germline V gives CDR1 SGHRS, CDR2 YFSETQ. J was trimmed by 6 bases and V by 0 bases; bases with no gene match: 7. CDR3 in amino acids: CASSLGIRDRGREQYF. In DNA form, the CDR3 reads TGCGCCAGCAGCTTGGGAATTAGGGACAGGGGGCGCGAGCAGTACTTC. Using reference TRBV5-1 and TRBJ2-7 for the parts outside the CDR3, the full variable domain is KAGVTQTPRYLIKTRGQQVTLSCSPISGHRSVSWYQQTPGQGLQFLFEYFSETQRNKGNFPGRFSGRQFSNSRSEMNVSTLELGDSALYLCASSLGIRDRGREQYFGPGTRLTVT.

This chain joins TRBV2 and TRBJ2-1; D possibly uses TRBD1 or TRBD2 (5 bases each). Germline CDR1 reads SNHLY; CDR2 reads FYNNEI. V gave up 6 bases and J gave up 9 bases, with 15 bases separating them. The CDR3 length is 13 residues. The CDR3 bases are TGTGCCAGCAGCATCCGGGACGGAGTTGAGCAGTTCTTC. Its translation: CASSIRDGVEQFF.

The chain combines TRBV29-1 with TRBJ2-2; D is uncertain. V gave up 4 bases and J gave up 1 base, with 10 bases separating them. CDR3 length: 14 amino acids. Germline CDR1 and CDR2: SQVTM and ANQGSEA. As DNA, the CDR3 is TGCAGCGTTGGGAGAGGCCTGAACACCGGGGAGCTGTTTTTT. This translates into CSVGRGLNTGELFF.

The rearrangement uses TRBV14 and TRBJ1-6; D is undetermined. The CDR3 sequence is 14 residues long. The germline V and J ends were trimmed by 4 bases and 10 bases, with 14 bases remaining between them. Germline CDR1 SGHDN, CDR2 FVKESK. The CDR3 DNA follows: TGTGCCAGCAGCCCCTATCTCGTCGGCTCACCCCTCCACTTT. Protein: CASSPYLVGSPLHF.

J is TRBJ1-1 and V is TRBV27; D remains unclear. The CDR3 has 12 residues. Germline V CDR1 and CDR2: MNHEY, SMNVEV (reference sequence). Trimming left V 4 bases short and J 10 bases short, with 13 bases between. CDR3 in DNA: TGTGCCAGCAGTTCGTATCTGGGGAGAGCTTTCTTT. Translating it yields CASSSYLGRAFF.

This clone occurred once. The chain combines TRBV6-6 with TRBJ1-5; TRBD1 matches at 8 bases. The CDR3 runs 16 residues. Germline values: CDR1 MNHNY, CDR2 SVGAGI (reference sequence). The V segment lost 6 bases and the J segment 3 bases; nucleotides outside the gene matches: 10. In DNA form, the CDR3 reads TGTGCCAGCAGATGGGGACAGGTGATCGACAATCAGCCCCAGCATTTT. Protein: CASRWGQVIDNQPQHF.